This T cell receptor beta chain stems from a study of blood T cell repertoires in COVID-19. Study-level background: COVID-19 samples, acute and convalescent, were from the United States, Italy and Spain. The cDNA or gDNA used as material had been derived from T cells, B-cell-depleted T cells, or PBMCs.

Original processing notes: From reference gene primer amplification, estimates of nucleated cell counts were derived. Measured with immunoSEQ multiplex PCR; TCRdb has only the in-frame clones, and not every one. V and J calls plus clone size are reproduced from that table; the DNA served to infer D and trimming. The table shows 40,000 to 45,000 clones, with 90% occurring only once. This CDR3 region has 12 residues. Germline-derived CDR1 and CDR2 are SGHAT and FQDESV (reference sequence). Trimming removed 3 bases at V and 9 bases at J, with 11 bases between. The TCR sequence derives from a human donor in a cohort sampled during active COVID-19. V is TRBV11-1 and J is TRBJ2-5; D not resolved. Sequencing was done on a sample of peripheral blood. DNA for the CDR3: TGTGCCAGCAGCTTTGCTGGGCCGGCCCAGTACTTC. Its protein product is CASSFAGPAQYF.